These 8 T cell receptor beta chains originate from one sample sequenced in a study of blood T cell repertoires in COVID-19. The protocol was immunoSEQ multiplex PCR, while the TCRdb copy is restricted to in-frame clones and leaves out a portion. This table has approximately 130,000 clones, approximately 86% appearing once. The sequencing input was PBMCs or T cells enriched from blood (not recorded which). Receptor source: a woman aged 45 to 65 who had recovered from COVID-19.

The chain links TRBV7-2 to TRBJ1-1, with D hard to call. V was pared by 5 bases and J by 2 bases, with 9 bases between. The CDR3 consists of 13 residues. Germline CDR1 reads SGHTA; CDR2 reads FQGNSA. In DNA form, the CDR3 reads TGTGCCAGCAGCCAATACAGAAACACTGAAGCTTTCTTT. This gives the protein CASSQYRNTEAFF.

This clone appeared a single time. This chain joins TRBV21-1 and TRBJ2-7; the table's D call of TRBD2 was not tested on the DNA. TRBV21-1 is a listed pseudogene. This CDR3 is 14 amino acids long. CDR3 sequence (DNA): TGTGCCAGCAGCAAAAAGCGCTACGCCTACGAGCAGTACTTC. It translates to CASSKKRYAYEQYF.

The chain carries TRBV9 and TRBJ2-3; TRBD2 might be the D (6 bases). Germline V gene sequence: CDR1 SGDLS, CDR2 YYNGEE. The CDR3 is made up of 16 amino acids. The V gene lost 0 bases and the J gene lost 3 bases, with 14 bases spanning the gap. The CDR3 sequence is CASSVAAGIRTDTQYF. The DNA of the CDR3 is TGTGCCAGCAGCGTAGCAGCGGGTATAAGAACAGATACGCAGTATTTT.

V gene TRBV3-1 (or the pseudogene TRBV3-2) combines with J gene TRBJ1-3, with a tentative D call TRBD1 (5 bases). Per the germline V gene, CDR1 is LGHDT and CDR2 is YNNKEL (reference sequence). The ends were cut back, 3 bases at V and 1 base at J, with 10 bases in the middle. The CDR3 length is 15 residues. CDR3 protein: CASSHRGVSGNTIYF. DNA of the CDR3: TGTGCCAGCAGCCACCGGGGGGTTTCTGGAAACACCATATATTTT.

This chain joins TRBV11-3 and TRBJ1-1; D not certain. The CDR3 runs to 15 residues. Per germline, CDR1 SGHNT and CDR2 YENEEA. Deletions cut 5 bases from V and 4 bases from J, with 17 bases between. Here the CDR3 reads CASSPAGISGTEAFF. The CDR3 bases are TGTGCCAGCAGCCCCGCGGGTATTTCAGGCACTGAAGCTTTCTTT.

This clone was recorded only once. The chain combines TRBV6-4 with TRBJ2-4, with 9 bases fitting TRBD2. CDR1 is MRHNA, CDR2 SNTAGT, per germline. The V segment lost 0 bases and the J segment 5 bases; nucleotides outside the gene matches: 5. CDR3 length: 16 amino acids. The chain's CDR3 is CASSDSKAGGENIQYF. CDR3 nucleotides: TGTGCCAGCAGTGACTCGAAAGCGGGGGGAGAAAACATTCAGTACTTC.

This chain uses TRBV2 with TRBJ2-2; weak D call: TRBD1 (6 bases). With 5 bases removed from V and 7 bases from J, the gap between germline ends came to 8 bases. Germline CDR1 SNHLY, CDR2 FYNNEI. The CDR3 spans 12 residues. The CDR3 protein is CASSTGNGELFF. The CDR3 bases are TGTGCCAGCAGTACAGGGAACGGGGAGCTGTTTTTT.

The chain carries TRBV7-8 and TRBJ2-7; D unclear. Per the germline V gene, CDR1 is SGHVS and CDR2 is FQNEAQ. With 4 bases removed from V and 3 bases from J, the gap between germline ends came to 4 bases. The CDR3 loop spans 11 amino acids. The CDR3 region has the DNA TGTGCCAGCAGCTCTTTCTACGAGCAGTACTTC. As protein: CASSSFYEQYF.